The clone carrying this T cell receptor (beta chain) was observed at least ten times. The antigen remains unidentified. The junction had 6 bases not matched to a gene; V was cut back by 5 bases and J by 5 bases. Germline CDR1 SGHTA, CDR2 FQGNSA. This CDR3 contains 14 residues. A single record per CDR3 protein comes from TCRdb applying MiXCR to the reads. The data show around 110,000 distinct CDR3 sequences, with 9.5% to 13% seen just once and roughly 31% held by the top ten. The data were taken from a study of T cell repertoires in cytomegalovirus infection. The chain is built from TRBV7-2 and TRBJ1-2; 9 positions match TRBD1. The source of this sequence is a human donor in good health (CMV status not recorded). Some clones in this sample may be carry-over from other donors' samples. The sequencing sample was made of PBMCs, sequenced either directly or after in vitro stimulation (not recorded which). In nucleotides, the CDR3 is TGTGCCAGCAGCACCGGGACAGGGCTATATGGCTACACCTTC. Translating it yields CASSTGTGLYGYTF.